This T cell receptor beta chain derives from a study of blood T cell repertoires in COVID-19. As for the study in general: COVID-19 samples, acute and convalescent, were from the United States, Italy and Spain. T cells, B-cell-depleted T cells, or PBMCs supplied cDNA or gDNA.

Looked up from germline, CDR1 is MNHNS and CDR2 is SASEGT. V shed 3 bases and J 7 bases; nucleotides not matched to a gene: 6. The CDR3 spans 16 residues. Some clones are missing from TCRdb's copy, which holds only in-frame ones; the method was immunoSEQ multiplex PCR. Of some 150,000 clones listed, around four fifths are singletons. The sequence derives from a human donor in a cohort sampled during active COVID-19. The gene calls are TRBV6-1 and TRBJ2-1, with 13 nucleotides matching TRBD2. The sample consisted of peripheral blood. CDR3 residues: CASSERGLAGWNEQFF. CDR3 nucleotides: TGTGCCAGCAGTGAGCGGGGACTAGCGGGATGGAATGAGCAGTTCTTC.